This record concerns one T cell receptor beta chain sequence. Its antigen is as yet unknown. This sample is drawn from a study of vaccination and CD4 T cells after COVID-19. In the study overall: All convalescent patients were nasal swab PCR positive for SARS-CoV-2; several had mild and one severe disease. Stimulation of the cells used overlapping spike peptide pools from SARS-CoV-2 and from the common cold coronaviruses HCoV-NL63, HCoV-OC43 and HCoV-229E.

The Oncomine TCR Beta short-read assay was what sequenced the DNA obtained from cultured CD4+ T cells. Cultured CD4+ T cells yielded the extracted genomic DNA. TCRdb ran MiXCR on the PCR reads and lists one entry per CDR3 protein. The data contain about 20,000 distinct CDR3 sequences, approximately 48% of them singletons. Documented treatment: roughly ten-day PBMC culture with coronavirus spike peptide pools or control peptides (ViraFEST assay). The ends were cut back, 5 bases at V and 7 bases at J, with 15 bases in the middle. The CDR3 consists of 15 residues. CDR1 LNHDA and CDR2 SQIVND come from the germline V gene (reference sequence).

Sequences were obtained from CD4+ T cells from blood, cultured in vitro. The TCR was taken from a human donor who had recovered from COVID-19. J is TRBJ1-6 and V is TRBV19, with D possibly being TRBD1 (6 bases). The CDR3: CASSLQGFANSPLHF. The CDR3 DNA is TGTGCCAGTAGTCTTCAGGGGTTTGCGAATTCACCCCTCCACTTT.